This T cell receptor (beta chain) came from a study of shared clonotypes between healthy human individuals. Sorted subsets were amplified in replicate PCRs using about 210 ng DNA, around 30,000 T cell genomes. Assay used: immunoSEQ multiplex PCR; TCRdb lists only in-frame clones, some missing. Of roughly 1 million clones listed, approximately 80% are singletons. About this clone itself: Its antigen is currently unknown.

Looked up from germline, CDR1 is MDHEN and CDR2 is SYDVKM. The CDR3 has 14 residues. Trimming shortened V by 5 bases and J by 5 bases, and 16 bases separated the two germline ends. General study points: Limited genetic and exposure-history diversity came from having few donors. Generally, naive subsets (rather than memory subsets) showed larger estimated richness.

This clonotype was sampled from a man aged 18 to 30 in good health. Some clones in this sample may be carry-over from other donors' samples. The material sequenced was memory CD4+ T cells from PBMCs. Subset given: CD45RA-negative fraction. This sequence joins TRBV28 and TRBJ2-7; a possible D gene is TRBD1 (6 bases). CDR3 loop: CASSEQGRNDEQYF. Written as DNA, the CDR3 is TGTGCCAGCAGTGAACAGGGACGCAACGACGAGCAGTACTTC.